This T cell receptor beta chain was observed in a study of CD8+ T cells in alopecia areata. Investigators isolated RNA and reverse transcribed it into cDNA to act as the sequencing template. The repertoire was sequenced with immunoSEQ multiplex PCR; TCRdb's copy has only in-frame clones and lacks some. The data contain about 200,000 clones, about two fifths of them singletons. The treatment is: oral pan-JAK inhibitor, 5-10 mg twice daily. This CDR3 contains 15 residues. Germline V CDR1 and CDR2: MNHNS, SASEGT. J gave up 3 bases and V 6 bases, and 5 bases lay outside the gene matches. Here the sequenced sample was CD4+ T cells sorted from blood, taken at week 34, from a patient treated with tofacitinib. The clonotype was recovered from a human donor with alopecia areata. V and J are TRBV6-1 and TRBJ2-5; 12 bases are shared with TRBD1. The CDR3 is CASRAGTGGKETQYF. CDR3 nucleotides: TGTGCCAGCAGGGCCGGGACAGGGGGCAAAGAGACCCAGTACTTC.